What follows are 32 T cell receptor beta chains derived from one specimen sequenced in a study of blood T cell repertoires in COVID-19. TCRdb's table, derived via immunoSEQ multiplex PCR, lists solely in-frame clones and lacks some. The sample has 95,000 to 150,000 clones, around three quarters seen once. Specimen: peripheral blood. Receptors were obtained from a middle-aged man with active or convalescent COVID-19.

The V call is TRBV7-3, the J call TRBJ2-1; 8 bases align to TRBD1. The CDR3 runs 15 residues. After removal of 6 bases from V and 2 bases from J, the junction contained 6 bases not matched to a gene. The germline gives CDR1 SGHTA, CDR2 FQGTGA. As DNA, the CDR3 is TGTGCCAGCAGTTTCATGACAGGGGCCTACAATGAGCAGTTCTTC. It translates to CASSFMTGAYNEQFF. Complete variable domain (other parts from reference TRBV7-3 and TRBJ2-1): GAGVSQTPSNKVTEKGKYVELRCDPISGHTALYWYRQSLGQGPEFLIYFQGTGAADDSGLPNDRFFAVRPEGSVSTLKIQRTERGDSAVYLCASSFMTGAYNEQFFGPGTRLTVL.

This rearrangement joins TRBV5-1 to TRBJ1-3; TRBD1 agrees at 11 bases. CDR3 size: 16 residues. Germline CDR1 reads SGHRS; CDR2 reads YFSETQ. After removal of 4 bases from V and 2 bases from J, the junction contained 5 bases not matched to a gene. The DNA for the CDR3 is TGCGCCAGCAGCCCCGGACAGGGGGCGGCTGGAAACACCATATATTTT. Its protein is CASSPGQGAAGNTIYF. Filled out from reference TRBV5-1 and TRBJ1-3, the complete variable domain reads KAGVTQTPRYLIKTRGQQVTLSCSPISGHRSVSWYQQTPGQGLQFLFEYFSETQRNKGNFPGRFSGRQFSNSRSEMNVSTLELGDSALYLCASSPGQGAAGNTIYFGEGSWLTVV.

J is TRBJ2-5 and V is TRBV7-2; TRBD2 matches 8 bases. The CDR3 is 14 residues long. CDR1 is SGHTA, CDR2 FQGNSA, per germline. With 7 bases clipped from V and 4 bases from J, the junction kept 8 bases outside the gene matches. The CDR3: CASIYPGGPETQYF. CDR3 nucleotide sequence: TGTGCCAGCATCTACCCGGGGGGGCCAGAGACCCAGTACTTC.

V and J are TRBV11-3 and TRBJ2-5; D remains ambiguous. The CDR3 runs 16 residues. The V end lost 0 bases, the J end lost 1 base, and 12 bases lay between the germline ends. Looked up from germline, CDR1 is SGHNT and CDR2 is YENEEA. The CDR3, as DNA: TGTGCCAGCAGCTTAGAGCCGAGGTTGGGCCAAGAGACCCAGTACTTC. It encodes CASSLEPRLGQETQYF.

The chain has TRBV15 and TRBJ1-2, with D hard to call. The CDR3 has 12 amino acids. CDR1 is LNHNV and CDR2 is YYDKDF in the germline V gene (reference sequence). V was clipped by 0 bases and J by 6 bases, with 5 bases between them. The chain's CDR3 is CATSRDRNGYTF. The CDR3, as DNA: TGTGCCACCAGCAGAGACAGAAATGGCTACACCTTC.

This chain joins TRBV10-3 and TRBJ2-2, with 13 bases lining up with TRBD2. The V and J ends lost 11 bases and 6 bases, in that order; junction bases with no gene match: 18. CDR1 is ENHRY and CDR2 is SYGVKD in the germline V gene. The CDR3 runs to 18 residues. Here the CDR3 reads CASRGTSGKIGGAGELFF. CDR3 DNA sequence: TGTGCCTCACGTGGGACTAGCGGGAAAATTGGTGGCGCCGGGGAGCTGTTTTTT.

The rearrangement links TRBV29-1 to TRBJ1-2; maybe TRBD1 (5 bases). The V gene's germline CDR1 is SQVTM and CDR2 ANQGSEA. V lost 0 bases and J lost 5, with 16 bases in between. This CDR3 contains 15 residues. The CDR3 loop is CSVEEAADGGYGYTF. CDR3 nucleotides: TGCAGCGTTGAAGAGGCGGCTGACGGGGGATATGGCTACACCTTC.

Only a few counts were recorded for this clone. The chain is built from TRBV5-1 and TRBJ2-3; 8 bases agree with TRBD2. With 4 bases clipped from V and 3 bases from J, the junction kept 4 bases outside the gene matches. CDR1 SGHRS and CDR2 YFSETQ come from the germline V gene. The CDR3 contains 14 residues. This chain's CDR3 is CASSPSGWTDTQYF. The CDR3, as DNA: TGCGCCAGCAGCCCTAGCGGGTGGACAGATACGCAGTATTTT.

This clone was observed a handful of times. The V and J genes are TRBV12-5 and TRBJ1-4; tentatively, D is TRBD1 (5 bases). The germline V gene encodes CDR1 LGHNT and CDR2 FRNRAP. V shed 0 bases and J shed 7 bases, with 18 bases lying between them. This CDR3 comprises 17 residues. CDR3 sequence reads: CASGLVLTTSRGEKLFF. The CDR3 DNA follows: TGTGCTAGTGGTTTGGTATTAACGACATCAAGGGGTGAAAAACTGTTTTTT.

The DNA of the CDR3 is TGTGCCAGCACCCCCTTTCGTGACCAAGAGACCCAGTACTTC. This translates into CASTPFRDQETQYF. The chain employs TRBV9 and TRBJ2-5; no reliable D call. Germline assignment: CDR1 SGDLS and CDR2 YYNGEE. Trimming took off 6 bases at V and 0 bases at J, with 12 bases between the two ends. The CDR3 has 14 amino acids. The entire variable domain, with the rest obtained from reference TRBV9 and TRBJ2-5, is as follows: DSGVTQTPKHLITATGQRVTLRCSPRSGDLSVYWYQQSLDQGLQFLIQYYNGEERAKGNILERFSAQQFPDLHSELNLSSLELGDSALYFCASTPFRDQETQYFGPGTRLLVL.

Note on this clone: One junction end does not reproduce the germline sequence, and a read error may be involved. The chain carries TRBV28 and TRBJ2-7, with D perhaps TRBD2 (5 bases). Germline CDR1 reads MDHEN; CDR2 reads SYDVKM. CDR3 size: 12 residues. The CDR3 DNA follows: TGTGCCAGCTCCCCGGGTCGCTACGACTACGTTTTC. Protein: CASSPGRYDYVF.

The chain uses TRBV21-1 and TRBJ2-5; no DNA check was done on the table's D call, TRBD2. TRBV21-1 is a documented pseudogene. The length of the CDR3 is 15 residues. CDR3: CASSKAAGVQETQYF. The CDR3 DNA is TGTGCCAGCAGCAAAGCAGCGGGGGTACAAGAGACCCAGTACTTC.

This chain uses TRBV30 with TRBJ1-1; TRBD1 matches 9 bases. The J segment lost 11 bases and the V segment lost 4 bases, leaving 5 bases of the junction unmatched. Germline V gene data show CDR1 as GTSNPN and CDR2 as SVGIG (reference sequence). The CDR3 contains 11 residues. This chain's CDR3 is CAWIRQGVAFF. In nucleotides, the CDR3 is TGTGCCTGGATAAGACAGGGGGTGGCTTTCTTT.

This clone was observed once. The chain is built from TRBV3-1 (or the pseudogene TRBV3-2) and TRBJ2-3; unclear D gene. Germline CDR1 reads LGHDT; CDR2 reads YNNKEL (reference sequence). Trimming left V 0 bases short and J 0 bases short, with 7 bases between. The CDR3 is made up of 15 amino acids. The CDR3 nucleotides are TGTGCCAGCAGCCAAGAAGCGTCGAGCACAGATACGCAGTATTTT. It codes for CASSQEASSTDTQYF.

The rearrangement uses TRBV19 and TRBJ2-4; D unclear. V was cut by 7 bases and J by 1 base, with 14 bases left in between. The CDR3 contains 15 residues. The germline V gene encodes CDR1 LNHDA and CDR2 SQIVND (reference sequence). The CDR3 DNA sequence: TGTGCCAGTAACTCCGGCCTGGGCGCCAAAAACATTCAGTACTTC. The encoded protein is CASNSGLGAKNIQYF. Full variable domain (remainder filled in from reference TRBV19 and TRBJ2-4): DGGITQSPKYLFRKEGQNVTLSCEQNLNHDAMYWYRQDPGQGLRLIYYSQIVNDFQKGDIAEGYSVSREKKESFPLTVTSAQKNPTAFYLCASNSGLGAKNIQYFGAGTRLSVL.

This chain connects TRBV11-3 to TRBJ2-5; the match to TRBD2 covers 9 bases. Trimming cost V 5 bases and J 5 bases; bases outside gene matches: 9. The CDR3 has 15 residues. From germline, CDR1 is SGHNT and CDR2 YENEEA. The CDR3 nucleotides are TGTGCCAGCAGCCGTCCGGCGGGGGGGCCGGAGACCCAGTACTTC. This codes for CASSRPAGGPETQYF.

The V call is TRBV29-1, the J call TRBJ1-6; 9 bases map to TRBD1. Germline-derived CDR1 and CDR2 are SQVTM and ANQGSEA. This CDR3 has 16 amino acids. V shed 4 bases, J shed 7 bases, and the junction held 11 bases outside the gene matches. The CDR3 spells CSVASDRGQGNSPLHF. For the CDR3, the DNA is TGCAGCGTTGCCTCTGACAGGGGACAGGGAAATTCACCCCTCCACTTT.

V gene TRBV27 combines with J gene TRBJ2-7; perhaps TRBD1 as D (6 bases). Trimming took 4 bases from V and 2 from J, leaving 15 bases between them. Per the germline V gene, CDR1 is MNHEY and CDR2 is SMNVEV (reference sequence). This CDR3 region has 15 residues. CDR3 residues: CASSSPGDGAYEQYF. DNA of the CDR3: TGTGCCAGCAGTTCCCCAGGGGACGGAGCCTACGAGCAGTACTTC.

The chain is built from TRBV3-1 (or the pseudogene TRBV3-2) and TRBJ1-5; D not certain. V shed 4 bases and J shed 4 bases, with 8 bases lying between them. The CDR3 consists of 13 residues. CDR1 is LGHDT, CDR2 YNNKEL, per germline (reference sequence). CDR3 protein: CASSPFENQPQHF. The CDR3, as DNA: TGTGCCAGCAGCCCCTTTGAGAATCAGCCCCAGCATTTT.

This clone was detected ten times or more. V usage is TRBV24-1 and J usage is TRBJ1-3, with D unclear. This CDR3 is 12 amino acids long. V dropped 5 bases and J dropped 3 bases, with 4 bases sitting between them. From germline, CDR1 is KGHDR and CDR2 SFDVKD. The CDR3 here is CATSAGGNTIYF. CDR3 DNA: TGTGCCACCAGTGCAGGTGGAAACACCATATATTTT.

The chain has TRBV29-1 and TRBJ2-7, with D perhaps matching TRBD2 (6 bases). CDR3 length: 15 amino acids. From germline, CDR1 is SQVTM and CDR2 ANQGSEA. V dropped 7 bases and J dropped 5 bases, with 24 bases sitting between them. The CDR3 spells CSAGTGSYSRDEQYF. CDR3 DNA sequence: TGCAGCGCAGGAACCGGGAGCTATAGTCGAGACGAGCAGTACTTC.

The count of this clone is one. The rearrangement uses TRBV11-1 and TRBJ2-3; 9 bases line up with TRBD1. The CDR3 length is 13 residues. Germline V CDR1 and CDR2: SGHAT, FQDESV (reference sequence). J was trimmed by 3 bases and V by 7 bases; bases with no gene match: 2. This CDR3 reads CASMDRGTDTQYF. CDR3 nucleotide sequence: TGTGCCAGCATGGACAGGGGTACAGATACGCAGTATTTT.

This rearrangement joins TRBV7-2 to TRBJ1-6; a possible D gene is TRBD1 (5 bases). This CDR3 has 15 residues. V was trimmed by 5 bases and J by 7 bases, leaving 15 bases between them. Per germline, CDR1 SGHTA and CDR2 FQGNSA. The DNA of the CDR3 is TGTGCCAGCAGCGGGGTTCCCGGGGGAAATTCACCCCTCCACTTT. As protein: CASSGVPGGNSPLHF.

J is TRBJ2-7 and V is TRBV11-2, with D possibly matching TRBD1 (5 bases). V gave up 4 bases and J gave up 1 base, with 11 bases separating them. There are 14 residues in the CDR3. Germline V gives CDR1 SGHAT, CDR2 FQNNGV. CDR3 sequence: CASSSRASSYEQYF. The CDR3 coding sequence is TGTGCCAGCAGCTCCAGGGCCTCATCCTACGAGCAGTACTTC.

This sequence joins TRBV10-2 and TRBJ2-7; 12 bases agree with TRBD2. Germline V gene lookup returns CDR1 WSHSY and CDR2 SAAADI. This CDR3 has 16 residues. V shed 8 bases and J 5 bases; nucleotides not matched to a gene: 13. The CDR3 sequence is CASLQLTSGRGDEQYF. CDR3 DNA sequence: TGCGCCAGCTTACAATTGACTAGCGGGAGAGGCGACGAGCAGTACTTC.

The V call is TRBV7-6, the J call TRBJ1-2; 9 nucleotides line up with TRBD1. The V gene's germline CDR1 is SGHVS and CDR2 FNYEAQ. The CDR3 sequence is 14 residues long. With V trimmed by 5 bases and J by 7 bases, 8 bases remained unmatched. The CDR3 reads CASSGGTGSLGYTF. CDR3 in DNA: TGTGCCAGCAGCGGCGGGACAGGGTCTCTTGGCTACACCTTC.

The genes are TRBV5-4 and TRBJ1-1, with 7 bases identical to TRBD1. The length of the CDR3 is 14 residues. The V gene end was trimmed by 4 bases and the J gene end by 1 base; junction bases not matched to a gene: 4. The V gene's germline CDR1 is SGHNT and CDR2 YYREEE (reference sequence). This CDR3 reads CASSRDRPNTEAFF. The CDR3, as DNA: TGTGCCAGCAGCAGGGACAGACCGAACACTGAAGCTTTCTTT.

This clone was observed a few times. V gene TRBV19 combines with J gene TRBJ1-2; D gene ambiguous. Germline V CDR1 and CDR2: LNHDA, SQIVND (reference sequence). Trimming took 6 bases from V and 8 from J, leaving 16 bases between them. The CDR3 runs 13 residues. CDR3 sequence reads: CASSPNLYSGYTF. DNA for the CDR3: TGTGCCAGTAGCCCGAACCTATACTCCGGCTACACCTTC.

The CDR3 sequence: CASRVGVLSGNTIYF. The CDR3 nucleotides read TGTGCCAGTAGAGTAGGAGTTCTCTCCGGAAACACCATATATTTT. The J gene is TRBJ1-3, the V gene TRBV28; D gene uncertain. This CDR3 spans 15 amino acids. Trimming pared 9 bases from V and 4 bases from J, leaving 19 bases between. The germline V gene encodes CDR1 MDHEN and CDR2 SYDVKM.

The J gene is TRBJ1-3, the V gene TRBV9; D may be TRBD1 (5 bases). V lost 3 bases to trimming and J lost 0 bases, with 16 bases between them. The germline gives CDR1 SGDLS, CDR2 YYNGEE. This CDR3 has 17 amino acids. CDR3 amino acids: CASSARGTGFSGNTIYF. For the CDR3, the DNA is TGTGCCAGCAGCGCGCGGGGTACAGGTTTCTCTGGAAACACCATATATTTT.

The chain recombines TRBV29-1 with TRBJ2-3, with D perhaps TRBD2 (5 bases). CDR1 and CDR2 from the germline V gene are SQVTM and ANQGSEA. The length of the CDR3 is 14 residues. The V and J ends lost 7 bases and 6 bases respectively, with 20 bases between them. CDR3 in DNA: TGCAGCGCTAACCCCCCCTCGGGGAGCGATACGCAGTATTTT. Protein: CSANPPSGSDTQYF.

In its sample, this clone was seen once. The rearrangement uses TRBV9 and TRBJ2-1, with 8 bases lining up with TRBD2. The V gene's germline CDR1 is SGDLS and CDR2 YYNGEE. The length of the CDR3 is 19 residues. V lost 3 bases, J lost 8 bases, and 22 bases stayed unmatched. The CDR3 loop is CASSAPPKVAGGLGDEQFF. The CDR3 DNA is TGTGCCAGCAGCGCGCCCCCCAAAGTTGCGGGAGGCCTCGGTGATGAGCAGTTCTTC.